The clone carrying this TCR beta chain came up many times. Germline V lookup: CDR1 SGDLS, CDR2 YYNGEE. V lost 5 bases, J lost 1 base, and 9 bases lay in between. This CDR3 has 13 amino acids. This sample was included in a study of T cells in Graves' hyperthyroidism and ophthalmopathy. The TCR beta CDR3 regions underwent amplification using RNA transcripts as the source. The HTBI primer set was used in a first-round RT-PCR of the TCR CDR3. TCRdb re-called the multiplex PCR reads with MiXCR, one entry per CDR3 protein. Among hundreds of thousands of distinct CDR3 sequences listed, roughly a third were seen once. Criteria for exclusion of patients were uncontrolled infection, other autoimmune disease, pregnancy or lactation. Each 10 ml fresh peripheral blood draw supplied the PBMCs.

The material sequenced was blood. The clonotype originates from a woman aged 40 to 49 with Graves' hyperthyroidism. The gene calls are TRBV9 and TRBJ1-1; D not certain. DNA for the CDR3: TGTGCCAGCAGTGTGGGCCCGAACACTGAAGCTTTCTTT. Translation gives CASSVGPNTEAFF.